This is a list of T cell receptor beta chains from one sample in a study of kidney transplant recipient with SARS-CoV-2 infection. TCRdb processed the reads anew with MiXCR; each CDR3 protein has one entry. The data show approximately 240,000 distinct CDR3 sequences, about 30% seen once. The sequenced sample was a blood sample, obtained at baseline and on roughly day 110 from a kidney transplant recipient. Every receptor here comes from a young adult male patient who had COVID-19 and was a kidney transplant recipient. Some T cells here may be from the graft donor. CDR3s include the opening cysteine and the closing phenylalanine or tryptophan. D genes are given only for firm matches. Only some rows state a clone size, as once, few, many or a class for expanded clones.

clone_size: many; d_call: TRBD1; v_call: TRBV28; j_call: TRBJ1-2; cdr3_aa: CASSSPGQGAPIYTF; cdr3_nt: TGTGCCAGCAGTTCACCGGGACAGGGGGCCCCAATCTACACCTTC
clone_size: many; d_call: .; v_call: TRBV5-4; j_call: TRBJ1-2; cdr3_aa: CASCAYVPGKTYGYTF; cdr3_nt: TGTGCCAGCTGCGCCTACGTACCAGGAAAGACCTATGGCTACACCTTC
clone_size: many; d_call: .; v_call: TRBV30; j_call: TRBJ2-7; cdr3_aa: CAWSRGGGSPYEQYF; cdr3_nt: TGTGCCTGGAGCCGAGGGGGCGGGAGCCCCTACGAGCAGTACTTC
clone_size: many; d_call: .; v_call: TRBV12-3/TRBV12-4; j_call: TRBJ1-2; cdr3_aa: CASSCIDSFRKTYGYTF; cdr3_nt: TGTGCCAGCAGTTGCATTGACAGCTTCCGAAAGACCTATGGCTACACCTTC
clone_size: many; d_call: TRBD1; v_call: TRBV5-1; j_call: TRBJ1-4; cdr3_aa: CASSLGAGGPGEKLFF; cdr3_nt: TGCGCCAGCAGCTTGGGGGCAGGGGGTCCCGGTGAAAAACTGTTTTTT
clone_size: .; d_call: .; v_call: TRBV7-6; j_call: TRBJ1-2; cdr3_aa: CASSVLHESRKTYGYAF; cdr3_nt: TGTGCCAGCAGCGTTTTGCATGAATCTCGAAAGACCTATGGCTACGCCTTC
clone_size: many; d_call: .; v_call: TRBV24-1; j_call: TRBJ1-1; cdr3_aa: CATSERGPNTEAFF; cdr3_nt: TGTGCCACCAGTGAGCGGGGTCCAAACACTGAAGCTTTCTTT
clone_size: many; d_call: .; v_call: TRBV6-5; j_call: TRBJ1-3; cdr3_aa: CASRSTGTFANTIYF; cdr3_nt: TGTGCCAGCAGAAGTACAGGGACTTTTGCAAACACCATATATTTT
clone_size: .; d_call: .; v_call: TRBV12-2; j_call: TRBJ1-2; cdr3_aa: CASRAMETPRKTYGYTF; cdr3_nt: TGTGCAAGTCGCGCGATGGAGACTCCACGAAAGACCTATGGCTACACCTTC
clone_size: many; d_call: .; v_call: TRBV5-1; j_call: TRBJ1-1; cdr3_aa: CASSPTQNTEAFF; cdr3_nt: TGCGCCAGCAGCCCGACCCAGAACACTGAAGCTTTCTTT
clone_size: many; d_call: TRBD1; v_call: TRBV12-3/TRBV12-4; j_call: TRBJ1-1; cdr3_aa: CASSRGQGPMNTEAFF; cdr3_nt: TGTGCCAGCAGTAGGGGGCAGGGGCCCATGAACACTGAAGCTTTCTTT
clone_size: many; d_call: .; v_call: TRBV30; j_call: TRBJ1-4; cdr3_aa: CAWSPDRLWEKLFF; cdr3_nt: TGTGCCTGGAGTCCCGACAGGTTGTGGGAAAAACTGTTTTTT
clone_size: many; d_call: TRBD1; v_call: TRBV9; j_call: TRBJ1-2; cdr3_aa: CASSVRDRGIGYTF; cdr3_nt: TGTGCCAGCAGCGTCCGGGACAGGGGTATAGGCTACACCTTC
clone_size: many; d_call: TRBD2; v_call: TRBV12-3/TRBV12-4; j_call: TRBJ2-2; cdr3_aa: CASSLGLAGPTGELFF; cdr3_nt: TGTGCCAGCAGTCTCGGACTAGCGGGACCAACCGGGGAGCTGTTTTTT
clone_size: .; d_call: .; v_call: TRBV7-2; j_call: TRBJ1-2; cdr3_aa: CAGSELTRDGKTYGYTF; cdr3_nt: TGTGCCGGCAGCGAATTGACCAGAGACGGAAAGACCTATGGCTACACCTTC
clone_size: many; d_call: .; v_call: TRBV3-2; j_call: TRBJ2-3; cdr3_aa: CASSPLAGADTQYF; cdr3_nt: TGTGCCAGCAGCCCCCTAGCGGGAGCAGATACGCAGTATTTT
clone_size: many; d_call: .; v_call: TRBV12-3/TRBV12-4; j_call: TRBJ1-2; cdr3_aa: CASSLGGSFRKTYGYTF; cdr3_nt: TGTGCCAGCAGTCTAGGAGGCAGCTTCCGAAAGACCTATGGCTACACCTTC
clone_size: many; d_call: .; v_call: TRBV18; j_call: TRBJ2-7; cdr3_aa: CASSTDVGYEQYF; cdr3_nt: TGTGCCAGCTCAACTGATGTCGGCTACGAGCAGTACTTC
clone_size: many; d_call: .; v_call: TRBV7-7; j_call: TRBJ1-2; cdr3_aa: CASSVRNKCRKTYGYTF; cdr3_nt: TGTGCCAGCAGCGTCCGCAATAAGTGCCGAAAGACCTATGGCTACACCTTC
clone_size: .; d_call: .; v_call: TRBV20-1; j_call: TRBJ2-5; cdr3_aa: CSASRVGGGQETQYF; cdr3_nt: TGCAGTGCTAGTAGGGTGGGTGGGGGTCAAGAGACCCAGTACTTC
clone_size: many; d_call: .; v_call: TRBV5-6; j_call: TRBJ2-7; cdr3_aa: CASSFQREQYF; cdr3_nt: TGTGCCAGCAGCTTCCAGAGGGAGCAGTACTTC
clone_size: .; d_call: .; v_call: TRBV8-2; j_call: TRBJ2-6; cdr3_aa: CGSSYRITQSRANVLTF; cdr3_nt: TGTGGCAGCAGTTACAGGATAACACAAAGTCGGGCCAACGTCCTGACTTTC
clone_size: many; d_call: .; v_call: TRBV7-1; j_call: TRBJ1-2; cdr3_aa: CASSYPYHEGKTYGYTF; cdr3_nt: TGTGCCAGCAGCTACCCATATCACGAGGGAAAGACCTATGGCTACACCTTC
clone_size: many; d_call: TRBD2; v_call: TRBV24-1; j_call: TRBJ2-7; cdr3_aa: CATSEGAGGREEQYF; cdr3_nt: TGTGCCACCAGTGAGGGAGCGGGAGGACGAGAAGAGCAGTACTTC
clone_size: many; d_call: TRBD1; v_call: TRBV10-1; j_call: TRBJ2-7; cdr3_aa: CASSPPGQGDSYEQYF; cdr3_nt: TGCGCCAGCAGTCCCCCCGGACAGGGAGACTCCTACGAGCAGTACTTC
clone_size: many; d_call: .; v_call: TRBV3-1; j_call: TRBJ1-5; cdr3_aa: CASSQIGRNQPQHF; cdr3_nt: TGTGCCAGCAGCCAAATCGGCCGCAATCAGCCCCAGCATTTT
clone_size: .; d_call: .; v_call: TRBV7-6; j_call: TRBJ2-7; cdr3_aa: CASSLVAGGMGEQYF; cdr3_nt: TGTGCCAGCAGCTTAGTGGCAGGGGGGATGGGAGAGCAGTACTTC
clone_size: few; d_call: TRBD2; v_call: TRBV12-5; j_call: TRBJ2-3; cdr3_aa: CASAYGTSGTDTQYF; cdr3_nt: TGTGCTAGTGCCTACGGGACTAGCGGCACAGATACGCAGTATTTT
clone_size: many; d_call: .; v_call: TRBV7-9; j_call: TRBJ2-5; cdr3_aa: CASSLERAGTQYF; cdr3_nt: TGTGCCAGCAGCTTAGAAAGGGCCGGGACCCAGTACTTC
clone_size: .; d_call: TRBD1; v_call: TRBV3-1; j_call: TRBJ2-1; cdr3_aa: CAAASLGQVGYNEQFF; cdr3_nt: TGTGCCGCAGCATCACTAGGACAGGTTGGATACAATGAGCAGTTCTTC
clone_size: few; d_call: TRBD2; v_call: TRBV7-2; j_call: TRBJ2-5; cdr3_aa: CASSEREGLQTQYF; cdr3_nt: TGTGCCAGCAGCGAGCGGGAGGGCCTACAGACCCAGTACTTC
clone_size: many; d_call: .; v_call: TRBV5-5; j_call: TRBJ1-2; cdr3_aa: CASYGGVSRKTYGYTF; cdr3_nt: TGTGCCAGCTATGGTGGTGTCTCGCGAAAGACCTATGGCTACACCTTC
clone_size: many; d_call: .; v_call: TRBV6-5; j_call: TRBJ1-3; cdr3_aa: CASLGNTIYF; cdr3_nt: TGTGCCAGCTTAGGAAACACCATATATTTT
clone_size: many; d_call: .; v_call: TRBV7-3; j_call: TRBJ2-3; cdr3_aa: CASAGRVTDTQYF; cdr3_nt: TGTGCCAGCGCGGGACGCGTAACAGATACGCAGTATTTT
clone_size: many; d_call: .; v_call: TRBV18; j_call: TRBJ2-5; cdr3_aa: CASSDQDGETQYF; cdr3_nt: TGTGCCAGCTCAGATCAAGACGGAGAGACCCAGTACTTC
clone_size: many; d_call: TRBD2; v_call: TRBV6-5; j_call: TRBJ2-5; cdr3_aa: CASSSERELQETQYF; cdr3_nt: TGTGCCAGCAGCTCCGAGCGGGAACTCCAAGAGACCCAGTACTTC
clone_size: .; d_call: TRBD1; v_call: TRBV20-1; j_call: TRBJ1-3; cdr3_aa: CSASTGATSGNTIYF; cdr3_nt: TGCAGTGCTAGTACAGGGGCCACCTCTGGAAACACCATATATTTT
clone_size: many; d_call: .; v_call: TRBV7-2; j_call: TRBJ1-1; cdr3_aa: CASSLGPQGSEAFF; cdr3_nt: TGTGCCAGCAGCTTAGGGCCCCAGGGCTCTGAAGCTTTCTTT
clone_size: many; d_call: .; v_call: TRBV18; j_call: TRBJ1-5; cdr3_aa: CANSTGFQPQHF; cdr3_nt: TGTGCCAACTCCACAGGGTTTCAGCCCCAGCATTTT
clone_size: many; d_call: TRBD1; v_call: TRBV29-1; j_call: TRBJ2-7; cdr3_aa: CSLTLGQGTYEQYF; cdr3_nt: TGCAGCCTTACCCTGGGACAGGGAACCTACGAGCAGTACTTC
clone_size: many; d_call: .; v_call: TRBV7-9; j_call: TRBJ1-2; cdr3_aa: CASSQLGGYYGYTF; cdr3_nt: TGTGCCAGCAGCCAGCTTGGGGGGTACTATGGCTACACCTTC
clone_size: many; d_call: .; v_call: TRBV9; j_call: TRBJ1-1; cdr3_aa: CASSAGRVNTEAFF; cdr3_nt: TGTGCCAGCAGCGCCGGGCGCGTGAACACTGAAGCTTTCTTT
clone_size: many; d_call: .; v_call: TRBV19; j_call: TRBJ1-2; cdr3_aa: CASSGYSTNRKTYGYTF; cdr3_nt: TGTGCCAGTAGTGGCTATTCGACAAATCGAAAGACCTATGGCTACACCTTC
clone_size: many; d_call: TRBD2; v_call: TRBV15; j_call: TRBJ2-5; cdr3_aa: CATSRDSAGVETQYF; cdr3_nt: TGTGCCACCAGCAGAGATTCAGCGGGAGTGGAGACCCAGTACTTC
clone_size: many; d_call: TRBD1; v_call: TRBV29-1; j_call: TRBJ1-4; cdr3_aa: CSVSLGGQRNEKLFF; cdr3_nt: TGCAGCGTCAGTCTGGGGGGACAGCGTAATGAAAAACTGTTTTTT
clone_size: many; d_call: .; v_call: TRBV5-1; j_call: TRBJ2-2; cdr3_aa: CASSLDDTGELFF; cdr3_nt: TGCGCCAGCAGCTTGGACGACACCGGGGAGCTGTTTTTT
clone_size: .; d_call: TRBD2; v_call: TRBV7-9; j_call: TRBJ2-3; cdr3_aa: CASSPGLAGVDTQYF; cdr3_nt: TGTGCCAGCAGCCCGGGACTAGCGGGAGTAGATACGCAGTATTTT
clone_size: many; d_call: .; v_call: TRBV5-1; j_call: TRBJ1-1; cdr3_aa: CASSLTGQGTEAFF; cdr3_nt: TGCGCCAGCAGCTTGACCGGGCAGGGCACTGAAGCTTTCTTT
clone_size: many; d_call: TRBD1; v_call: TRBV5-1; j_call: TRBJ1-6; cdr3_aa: CASSPTGGDSPLHF; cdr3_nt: TGCGCCAGCAGCCCCACAGGGGGGGATTCACCCCTCCACTTT
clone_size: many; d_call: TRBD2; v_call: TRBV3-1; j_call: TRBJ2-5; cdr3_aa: CASSQGEGGFEETQYF; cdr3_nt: TGTGCCAGCAGCCAAGGCGAGGGAGGGTTCGAGGAGACCCAGTACTTC
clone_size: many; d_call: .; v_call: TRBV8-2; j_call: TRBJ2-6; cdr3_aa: CGRVRRITQSRANVLTF; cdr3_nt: TGTGGCAGGGTACGAAGGATAACACAAAGTCGGGCCAACGTCCTGACTTTC
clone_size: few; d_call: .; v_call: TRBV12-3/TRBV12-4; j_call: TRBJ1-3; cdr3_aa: CASSLNTIYF; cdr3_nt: TGTGCCAGCAGTTTAAACACCATATATTTT
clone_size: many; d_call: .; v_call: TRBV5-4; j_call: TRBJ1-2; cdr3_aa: CASVVGVPGKTYGYTF; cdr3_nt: TGTGCCAGCGTGGTCGGCGTACCAGGAAAGACCTATGGCTACACCTTC
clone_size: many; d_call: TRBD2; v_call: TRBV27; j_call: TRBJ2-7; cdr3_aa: CASSIQGGYEQYF; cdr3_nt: TGTGCCAGCAGTATTCAGGGAGGGTACGAGCAGTACTTC
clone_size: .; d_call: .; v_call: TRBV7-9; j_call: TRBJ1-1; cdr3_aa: CAGSLQGNTEAFF; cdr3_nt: TGTGCCGGCAGCCTACAGGGAAACACTGAAGCTTTCTTT
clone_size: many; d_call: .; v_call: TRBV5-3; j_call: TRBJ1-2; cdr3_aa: CARFNLVVRKTYGYTF; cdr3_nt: TGTGCCAGATTCAACCTAGTGGTGAGAAAGACCTATGGCTACACCTTC
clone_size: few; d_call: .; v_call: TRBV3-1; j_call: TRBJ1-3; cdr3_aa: CASSQAVSGNTIYF; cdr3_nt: TGTGCCAGCAGCCAAGCAGTCTCTGGAAACACCATATATTTT
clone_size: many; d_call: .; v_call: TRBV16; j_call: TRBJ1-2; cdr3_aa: CASSVREVVRKTYGYTF; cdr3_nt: TGTGCCAGCAGCGTGAGAGAGGTCGTTAGAAAGACCTATGGCTACACCTTC
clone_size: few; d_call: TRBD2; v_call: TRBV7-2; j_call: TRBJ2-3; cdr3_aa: CASSLTSGGGGFTDTQYF; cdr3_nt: TGTGCCAGCAGCTTAACTAGCGGGGGCGGCGGTTTCACAGATACGCAGTATTTT